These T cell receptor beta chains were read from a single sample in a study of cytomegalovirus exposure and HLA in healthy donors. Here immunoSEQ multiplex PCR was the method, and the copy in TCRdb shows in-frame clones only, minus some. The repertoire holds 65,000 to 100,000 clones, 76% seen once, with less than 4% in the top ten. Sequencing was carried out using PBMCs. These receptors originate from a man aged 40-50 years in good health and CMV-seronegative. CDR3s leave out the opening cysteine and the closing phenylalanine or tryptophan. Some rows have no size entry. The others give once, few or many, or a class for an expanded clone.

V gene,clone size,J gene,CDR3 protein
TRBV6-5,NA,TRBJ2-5,ASSYGTSDLKETQY
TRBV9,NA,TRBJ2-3,ASMAGGSTDTQY
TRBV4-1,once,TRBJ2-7,ASSQAAGSYEQY
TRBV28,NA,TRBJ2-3,ASSPAGVLTDTQY
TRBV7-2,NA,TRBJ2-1,ASRFDEQF
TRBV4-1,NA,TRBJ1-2,ASSQRGTGVGYT
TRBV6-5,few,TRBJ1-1,ASSYQGQGLTEAF
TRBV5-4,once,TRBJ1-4,ASSFQGSEKLF
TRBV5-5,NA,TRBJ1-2,ASSLTHPGLGYGYT
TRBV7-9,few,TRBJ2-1,ASSSRTGQF
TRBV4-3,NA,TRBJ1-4,ASSQPQGSGEKLF
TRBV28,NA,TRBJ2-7,ASSLSGLAGEQY
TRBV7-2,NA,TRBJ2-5,ASSLTLETQY
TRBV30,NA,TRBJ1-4,AWAGRTNEKLF
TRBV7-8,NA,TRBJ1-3,ASSLGYSGNTIY
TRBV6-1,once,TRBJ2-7,ASSYRGEQY
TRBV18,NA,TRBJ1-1,ASSPPGATEAF
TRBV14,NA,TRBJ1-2,ASSPGRGGYT
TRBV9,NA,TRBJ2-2,ASSPQTGANTGELF
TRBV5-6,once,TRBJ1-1,ASSPPSGGDGEAF
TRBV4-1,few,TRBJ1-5,ASSQVGDRENQPQH
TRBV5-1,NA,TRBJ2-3,ASSYGTSGRPY
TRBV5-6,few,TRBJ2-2,ASSLVVGLNTGELF
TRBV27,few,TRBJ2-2,ASSRTGPAGELF
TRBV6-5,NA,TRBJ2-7,ASRRGYEQY
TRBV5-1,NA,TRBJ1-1,ASSAAPGRKVSAF
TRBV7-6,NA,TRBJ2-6,ASRLNSGANVLT
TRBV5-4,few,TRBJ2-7,ASSPRQGMYEQY
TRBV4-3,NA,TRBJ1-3,ASRRDAIQGVTTIY
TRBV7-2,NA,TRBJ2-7,ASSLDGVSTTQY
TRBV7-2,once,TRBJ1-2,ASSLTGNHYGYT
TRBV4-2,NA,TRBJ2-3,ASSQDNSGGADTQY
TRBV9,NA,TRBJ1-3,ASSVESSGNTIY
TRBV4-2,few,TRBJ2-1,ASSPETLAGVHNEQF
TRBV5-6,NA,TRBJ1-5,ASSWSGTGGPRGNQPQH
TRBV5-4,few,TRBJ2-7,ASSLVGTSSYEQY
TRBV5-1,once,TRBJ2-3,ASSGGGGADTQY
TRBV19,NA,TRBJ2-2,ASREGGRFTGELF
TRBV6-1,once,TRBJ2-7,ASSEAGQGFSDEQY
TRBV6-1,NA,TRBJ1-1,ASSYGQNTEAF
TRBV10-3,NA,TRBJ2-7,AISRAYEQY
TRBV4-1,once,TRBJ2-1,ASSQDGGFYNEQF
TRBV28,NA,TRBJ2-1,ASSLNRGQQF
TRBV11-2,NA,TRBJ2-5,ASSPRGTSGGTETQY
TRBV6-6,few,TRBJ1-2,ASSPGGGQNGYT
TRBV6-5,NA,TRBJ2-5,ASSYLSGGGETQY
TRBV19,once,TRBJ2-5,AMTRPGGGAKETQY
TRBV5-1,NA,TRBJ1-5,ASSWGGQQGNQPQH
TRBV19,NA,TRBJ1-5,ASRSQGRGNQPQH
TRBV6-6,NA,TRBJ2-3,ASTGSGQGSTDTQY
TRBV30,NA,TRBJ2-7,AWSAGGGYEQY
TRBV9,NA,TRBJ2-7,ASSVTGTGKYEQY
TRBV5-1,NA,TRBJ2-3,ASSLRLAGGGDTQY